The clone carrying this T cell receptor beta chain has at least ten counts. Its antigen is currently unknown. Template switching added a universal primer site, and cDNA bore unique molecular identifiers. TCRdb reanalysed the 5' RACE reads using MiXCR and keeps one entry per CDR3 protein. The sample yields approximately 190,000 distinct CDR3 sequences, approximately 15% seen once. This entry belongs to a study of identical twins. Notes on the study in general: Out-of-frame TCR alpha sharing observed in monozygotic twins exceeded model estimates.

The V end was cut by 1 base, the J end by 5 bases, with 6 bases between. The CDR3 runs to 12 residues. Germline values: CDR1 SEHNR, CDR2 FQNEAQ (reference sequence). These data were likewise used in another study, on T cells expressing NK-cell markers. That report notes: More than 5 donors showed dominant NKG2C+ clonotypes comprising about 1.0-8% of their CD8+ T cells.

The receptor was isolated from a woman between 18 and 30 years old in good health. The J gene is TRBJ2-7, the V gene TRBV7-9; D gene uncertain. Sequencing input: CD8+ T cells sorted from blood. The CDR3 reads CASSLGRNEQYF. The CDR3 DNA reads TGTGCCAGCAGCTTAGGGCGGAACGAGCAGTACTTC.